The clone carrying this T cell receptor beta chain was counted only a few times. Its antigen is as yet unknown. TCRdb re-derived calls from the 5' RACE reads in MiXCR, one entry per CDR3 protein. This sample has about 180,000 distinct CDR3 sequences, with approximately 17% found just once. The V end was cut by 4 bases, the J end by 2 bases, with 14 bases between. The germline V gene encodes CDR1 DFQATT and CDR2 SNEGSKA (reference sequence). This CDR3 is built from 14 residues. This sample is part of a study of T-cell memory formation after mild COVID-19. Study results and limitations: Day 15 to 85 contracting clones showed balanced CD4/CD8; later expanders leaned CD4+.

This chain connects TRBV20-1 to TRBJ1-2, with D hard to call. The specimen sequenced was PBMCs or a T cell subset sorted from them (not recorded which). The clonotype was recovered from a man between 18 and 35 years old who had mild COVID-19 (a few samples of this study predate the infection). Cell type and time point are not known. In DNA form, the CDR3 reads TGCAGTGCTATCCAGCAGGATTCCAACTATGGCTACACCTTC. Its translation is CSAIQQDSNYGYTF.